The TCR beta chain described here comes from a study of human T cells and chemical hapten exposure. Overall study: Per-sample variation in TCR yield stemmed mainly from small pooled library volume differences.

The CDR3 has 16 amino acids. The V end lost 5 bases, the J end lost 2 bases, and 17 bases lay between the germline ends. Germline V CDR1 and CDR2: SGHRS, YFSETQ. Time point of the sample: patch test 1, 2 weeks after DPC sensitization. Treatment defined: therapeutic diphenylcyclopropenone sensitization with weekly scalp DPC. A single record per CDR3 protein comes from TCRdb applying MiXCR to the RACE reads. The sample has about 380,000 distinct CDR3 sequences, 4.8% seen once. Here the sequenced sample was whole blood, taken in connection with sensitization to the hapten diphenylcyclopropenone (DPC). This TCR came from a woman aged 50 to 60 with alopecia areata. Some clones in this sample may be carry-over from other donors' samples. The chain uses TRBV5-1 and TRBJ2-1, with D perhaps matching TRBD1 or TRBD2 (5 bases each). CDR3 region: CASSPGDVQPYNEQFF. The CDR3 nucleotides are TGCGCCAGCAGTCCCGGGGACGTCCAACCCTACAATGAGCAGTTCTTC.